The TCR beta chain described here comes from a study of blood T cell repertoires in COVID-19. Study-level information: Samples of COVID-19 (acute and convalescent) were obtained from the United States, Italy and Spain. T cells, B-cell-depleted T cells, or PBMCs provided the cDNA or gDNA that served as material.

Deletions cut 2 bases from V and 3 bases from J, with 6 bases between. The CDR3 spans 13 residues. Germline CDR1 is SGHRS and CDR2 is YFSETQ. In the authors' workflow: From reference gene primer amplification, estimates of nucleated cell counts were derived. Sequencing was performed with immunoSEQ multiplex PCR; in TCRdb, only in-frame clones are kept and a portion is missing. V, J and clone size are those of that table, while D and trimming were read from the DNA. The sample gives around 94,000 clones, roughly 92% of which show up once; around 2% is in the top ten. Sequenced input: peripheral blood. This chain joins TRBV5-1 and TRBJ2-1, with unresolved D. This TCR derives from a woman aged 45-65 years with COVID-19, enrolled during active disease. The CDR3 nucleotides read TGCGCCAGCAGCTTAACGGGCTACAATGAGCAGTTCTTC. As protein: CASSLTGYNEQFF.